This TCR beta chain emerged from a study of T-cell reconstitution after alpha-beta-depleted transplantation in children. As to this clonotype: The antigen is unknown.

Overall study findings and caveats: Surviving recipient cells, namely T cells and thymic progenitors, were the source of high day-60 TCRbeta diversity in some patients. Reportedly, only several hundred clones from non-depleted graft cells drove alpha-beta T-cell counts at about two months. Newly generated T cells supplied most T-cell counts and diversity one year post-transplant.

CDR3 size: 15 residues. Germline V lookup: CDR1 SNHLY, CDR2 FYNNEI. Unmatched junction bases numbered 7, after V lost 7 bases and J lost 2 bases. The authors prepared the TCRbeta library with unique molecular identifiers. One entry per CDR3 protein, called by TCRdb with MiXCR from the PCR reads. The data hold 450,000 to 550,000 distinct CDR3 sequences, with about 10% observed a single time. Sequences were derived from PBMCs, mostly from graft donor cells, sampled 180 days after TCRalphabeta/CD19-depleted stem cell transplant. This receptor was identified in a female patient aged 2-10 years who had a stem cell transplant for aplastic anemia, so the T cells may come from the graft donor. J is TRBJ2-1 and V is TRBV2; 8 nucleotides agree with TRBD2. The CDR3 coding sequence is TGTGCCAGCATTCCAACTAGCGGTACCTACAATGAGCAGTTCTTC. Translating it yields CASIPTSGTYNEQFF.